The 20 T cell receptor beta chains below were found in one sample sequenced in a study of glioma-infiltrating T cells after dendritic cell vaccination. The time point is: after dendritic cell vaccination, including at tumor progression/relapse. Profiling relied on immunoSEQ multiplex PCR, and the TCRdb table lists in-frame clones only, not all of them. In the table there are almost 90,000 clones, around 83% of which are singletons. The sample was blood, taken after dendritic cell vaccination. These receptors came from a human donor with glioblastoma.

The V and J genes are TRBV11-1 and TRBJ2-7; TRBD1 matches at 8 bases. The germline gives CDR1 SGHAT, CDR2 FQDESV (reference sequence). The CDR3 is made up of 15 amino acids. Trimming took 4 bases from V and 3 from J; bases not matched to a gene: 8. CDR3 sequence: CASSSGGQENYEQYF. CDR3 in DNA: TGTGCCAGCAGCTCAGGGGGACAGGAGAACTACGAGCAGTACTTC.

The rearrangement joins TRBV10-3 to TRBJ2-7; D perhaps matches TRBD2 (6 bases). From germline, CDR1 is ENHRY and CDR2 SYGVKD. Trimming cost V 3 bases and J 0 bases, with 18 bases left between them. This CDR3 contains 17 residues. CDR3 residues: CAISETLAGPSSYEQYF. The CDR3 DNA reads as TGTGCCATCAGTGAAACGTTGGCGGGACCCAGCTCCTACGAGCAGTACTTC.

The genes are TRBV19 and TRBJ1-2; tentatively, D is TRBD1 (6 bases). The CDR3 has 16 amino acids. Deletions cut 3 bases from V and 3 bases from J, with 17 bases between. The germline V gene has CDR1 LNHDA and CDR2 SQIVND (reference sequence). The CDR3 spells CASSIPDPTGYYGYTF. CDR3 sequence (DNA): TGTGCCAGTAGTATCCCCGACCCGACAGGCTACTATGGCTACACCTTC.

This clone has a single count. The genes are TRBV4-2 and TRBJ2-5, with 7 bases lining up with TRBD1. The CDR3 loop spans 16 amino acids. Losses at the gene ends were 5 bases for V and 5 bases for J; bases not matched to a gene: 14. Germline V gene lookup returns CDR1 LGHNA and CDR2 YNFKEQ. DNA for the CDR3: TGTGCCAGCAGCTCCGTCGACAGGGTTTGGCGGGAGACCCAGTACTTC. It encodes CASSSVDRVWRETQYF.

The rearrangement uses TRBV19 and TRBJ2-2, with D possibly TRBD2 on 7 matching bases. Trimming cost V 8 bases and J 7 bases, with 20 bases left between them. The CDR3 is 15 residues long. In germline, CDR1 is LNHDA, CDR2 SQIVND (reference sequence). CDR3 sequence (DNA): TGTGCCAGTGACAAGGGGGGGGGCGACGTCGGGGAGCTGTTTTTT. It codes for CASDKGGGDVGELFF.

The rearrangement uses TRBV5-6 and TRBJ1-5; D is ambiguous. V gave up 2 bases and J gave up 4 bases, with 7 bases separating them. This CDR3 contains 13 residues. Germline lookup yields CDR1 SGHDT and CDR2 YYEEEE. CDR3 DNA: TGTGCCAGCAGCTTTACGGTGAATCAGCCCCAGCATTTT. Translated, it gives CASSFTVNQPQHF. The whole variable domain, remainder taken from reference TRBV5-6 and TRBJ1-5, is DAGVTQSPTHLIKTRGQQVTLRCSPKSGHDTVSWYQQALGQGPQFIFQYYEEEERQRGNFPDRFSGHQFPNYSSELNVNALLLGDSALYLCASSFTVNQPQHFGDGTRLSIL.

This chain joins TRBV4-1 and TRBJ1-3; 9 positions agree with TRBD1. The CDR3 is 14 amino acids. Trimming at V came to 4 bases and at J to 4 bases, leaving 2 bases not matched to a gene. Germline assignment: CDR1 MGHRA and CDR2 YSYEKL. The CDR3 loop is CASSRGQGGNTIYF. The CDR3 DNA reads TGCGCCAGCAGCCGTGGACAGGGGGGAAACACCATATATTTT.

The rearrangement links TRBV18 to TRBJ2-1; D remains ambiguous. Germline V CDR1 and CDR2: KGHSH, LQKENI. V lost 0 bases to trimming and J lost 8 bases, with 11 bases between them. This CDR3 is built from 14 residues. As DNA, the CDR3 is TGTGCCAGCTCACCACCTGAGCCGGTCGATGAGCAGTTCTTC. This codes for CASSPPEPVDEQFF.

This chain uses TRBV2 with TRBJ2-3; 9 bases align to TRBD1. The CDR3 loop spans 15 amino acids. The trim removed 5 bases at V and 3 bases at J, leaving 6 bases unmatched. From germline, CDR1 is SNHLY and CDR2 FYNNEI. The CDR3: CASSTTGGGTDTQYF. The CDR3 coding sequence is TGTGCCAGCAGTACCACAGGGGGCGGAACAGATACGCAGTATTTT.

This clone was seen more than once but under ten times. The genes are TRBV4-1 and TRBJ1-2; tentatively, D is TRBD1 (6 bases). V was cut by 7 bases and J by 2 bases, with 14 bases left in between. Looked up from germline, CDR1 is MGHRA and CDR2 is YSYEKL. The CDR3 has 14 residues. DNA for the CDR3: TGCGCCAGCAACCGGGACAAACTAAACTATGGCTACACCTTC. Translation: CASNRDKLNYGYTF.

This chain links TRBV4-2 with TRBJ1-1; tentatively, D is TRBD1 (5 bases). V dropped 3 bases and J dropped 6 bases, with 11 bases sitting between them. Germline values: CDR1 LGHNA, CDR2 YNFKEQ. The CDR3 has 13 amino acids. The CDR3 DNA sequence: TGTGCCAGCAGCCAGGGGATAGGGGCTGAAGCTTTCTTT. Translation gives CASSQGIGAEAFF.

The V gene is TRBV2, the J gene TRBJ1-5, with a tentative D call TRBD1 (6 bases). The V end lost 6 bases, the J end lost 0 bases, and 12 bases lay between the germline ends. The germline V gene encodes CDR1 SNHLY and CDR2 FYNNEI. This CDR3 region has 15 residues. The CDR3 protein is CASRTGTNSNQPQHF. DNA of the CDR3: TGTGCCAGCAGAACCGGGACAAATAGCAATCAGCCCCAGCATTTT.

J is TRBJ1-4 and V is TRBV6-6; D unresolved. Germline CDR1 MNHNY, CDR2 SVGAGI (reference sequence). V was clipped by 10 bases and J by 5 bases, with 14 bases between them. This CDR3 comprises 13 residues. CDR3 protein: CATSSGVNEKLFF. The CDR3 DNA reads TGTGCCACCTCTTCCGGGGTCAATGAAAAACTGTTTTTT.

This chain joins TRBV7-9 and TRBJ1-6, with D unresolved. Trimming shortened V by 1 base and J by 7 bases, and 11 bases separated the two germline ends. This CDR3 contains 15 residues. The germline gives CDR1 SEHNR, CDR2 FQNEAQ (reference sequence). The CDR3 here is CASSLGGVGNSPLHF. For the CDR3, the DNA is TGTGCCAGCAGCTTAGGCGGGGTAGGGAATTCACCCCTCCACTTT.

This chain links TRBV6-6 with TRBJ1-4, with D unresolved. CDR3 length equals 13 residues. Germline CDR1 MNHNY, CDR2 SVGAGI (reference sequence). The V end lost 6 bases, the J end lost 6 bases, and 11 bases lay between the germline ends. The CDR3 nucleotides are TGTGCCAGCAGGCGGGTGGGAGATGAAAAACTGTTTTTT. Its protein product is CASRRVGDEKLFF.

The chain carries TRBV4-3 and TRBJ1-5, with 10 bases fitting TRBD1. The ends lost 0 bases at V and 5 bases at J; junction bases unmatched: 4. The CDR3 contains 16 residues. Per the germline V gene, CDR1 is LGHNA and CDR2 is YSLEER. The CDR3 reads CASSQDGTGAYQPQHF. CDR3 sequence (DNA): TGCGCCAGCAGCCAAGATGGGACAGGGGCGTATCAGCCCCAGCATTTT.

The CDR3 DNA sequence: TGTGCCAGCAGTTCCACGGGGGGCAAGAACACCGGGGAGCTGTTTTTT. Translation gives CASSSTGGKNTGELFF. This chain links TRBV6-5 with TRBJ2-2, with D possibly TRBD2 on 7 matching bases. Trimming took off 4 bases at V and 1 base at J, with 13 bases between the two ends. Per the germline V gene, CDR1 is MNHEY and CDR2 is SVGAGI. The CDR3 is 16 residues long.

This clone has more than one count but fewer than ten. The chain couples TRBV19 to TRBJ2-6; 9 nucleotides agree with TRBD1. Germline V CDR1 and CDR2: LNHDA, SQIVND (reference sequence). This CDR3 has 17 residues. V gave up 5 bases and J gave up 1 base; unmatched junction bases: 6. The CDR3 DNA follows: TGTGCCAGTAGTTTGGGACAGGGATCATCTGGGGCCAACGTCCTGACTTTC. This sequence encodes CASSLGQGSSGANVLTF.

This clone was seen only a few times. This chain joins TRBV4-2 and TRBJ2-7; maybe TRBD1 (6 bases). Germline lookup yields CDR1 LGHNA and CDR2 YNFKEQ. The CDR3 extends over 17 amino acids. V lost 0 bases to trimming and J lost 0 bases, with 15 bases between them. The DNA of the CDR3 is TGTGCCAGCAGCCAAGATCGGGACGGGACATACTCCTACGAGCAGTACTTC. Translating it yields CASSQDRDGTYSYEQYF.

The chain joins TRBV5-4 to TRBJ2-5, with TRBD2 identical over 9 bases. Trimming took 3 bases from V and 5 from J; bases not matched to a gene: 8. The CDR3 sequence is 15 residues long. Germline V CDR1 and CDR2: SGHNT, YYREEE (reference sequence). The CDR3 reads CASSSNPSGAETQYF. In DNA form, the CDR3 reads TGTGCCAGCAGCTCTAACCCTAGCGGGGCTGAGACCCAGTACTTC.